The 31 T cell receptor beta chains below all came from one sample that was sequenced in a study of OX40 agonist ivuxolimab in advanced cancers. Assay: immunoSEQ multiplex PCR; the TCRdb copy retains only in-frame clones and omits some. The table shows around 41,000 clones, with 80% to 90% occurring only once. The sample in question was CD4+ or CD8+ T cells sorted from blood, obtained in a trial of the OX40 agonist ivuxolimab. Every receptor here comes from an adult with an advanced solid tumor such as melanoma, head and neck, liver or kidney cancer.

The chain recombines TRBV5-5 with TRBJ2-5, with 11 bases matching TRBD1. Germline-derived CDR1 and CDR2 are SGHKS and YYEKEE (reference sequence). CDR3 length: 16 residues. V dropped 0 bases and J dropped 4; count of bases not matched to a gene: 5. The CDR3 nucleotides read TGTGCCAGCAGCTTGGCCGGACAGGGGGCAGGAGAGACCCAGTACTTC. Translation gives CASSLAGQGAGETQYF.

The chain links TRBV5-1 to TRBJ2-5; D possibly corresponds to TRBD1 (6 bases). V lost 0 bases and J lost 2, with 11 bases in between. CDR3 length equals 15 residues. Germline assignment: CDR1 SGHRS and CDR2 YFSETQ. CDR3 protein: CASSLDTGRQETQYF. DNA for the CDR3: TGCGCCAGCAGCTTGGATACAGGGCGGCAAGAGACCCAGTACTTC. The whole variable domain, filled in from reference TRBV5-1 and TRBJ2-5, reads KAGVTQTPRYLIKTRGQQVTLSCSPISGHRSVSWYQQTPGQGLQFLFEYFSETQRNKGNFPGRFSGRQFSNSRSEMNVSTLELGDSALYLCASSLDTGRQETQYFGPGTRLLVL.

This rearrangement joins TRBV2 to TRBJ1-1; D not resolved. Germline V CDR1 and CDR2: SNHLY, FYNNEI. Trimming left V 6 bases short and J 1 base short, with 9 bases between. The CDR3 spans 13 residues. The CDR3 region has the DNA TGTGCCAGCAGGTACGATCCGAACACTGAAGCTTTCTTT. This translates into CASRYDPNTEAFF.

This sequence joins TRBV25-1 and TRBJ2-2; D is ambiguous. This CDR3 has 14 amino acids. V dropped 2 bases and J dropped 3 bases, with 7 bases sitting between them. Per the germline V gene, CDR1 is MGHDK and CDR2 is SYGVNS. The CDR3 region has the DNA TGTGCCAGCAGTGAAGTGGCCCACACCGGGGAGCTGTTTTTT. It yields the protein CASSEVAHTGELFF. Complete variable domain (other parts from reference TRBV25-1 and TRBJ2-2): EADIYQTPRYLVIGTGKKITLECSQTMGHDKMYWYQQDPGMELHLIHYSYGVNSTEKGDLSSESTVSRIRTEHFPLTLESARPSHTSQYLCASSEVAHTGELFFGEGSRLTVL.

The genes are TRBV18 and TRBJ2-3; either TRBD1 or TRBD2 may supply D (5 bases each). V was pared by 8 bases and J by 6 bases, with 24 bases between. The CDR3 extends over 16 amino acids. Germline V gives CDR1 KGHSH, CDR2 LQKENI. The CDR3 region is CASRPGSGGEQDTQYF. CDR3 coding DNA: TGTGCCAGCCGACCCGGTAGTGGGGGAGAGCAGGATACGCAGTATTTT.

The rearrangement joins TRBV28 to TRBJ1-2; 7 bases map to TRBD1. This CDR3 comprises 13 residues. Trimming cost V 5 bases and J 3 bases; bases outside gene matches: 3. The germline V gene encodes CDR1 MDHEN and CDR2 SYDVKM. This CDR3 is CASSITGDYGYTF. The CDR3 DNA reads TGTGCCAGCAGTATAACAGGGGACTATGGCTACACCTTC.

The chain uses TRBV10-3 and TRBJ2-7; a possible D gene is TRBD1 (5 bases). This CDR3 region has 17 residues. V was shortened by 0 bases and J by 3 bases, with 18 bases between the two germline ends. Germline loops: CDR1 ENHRY, CDR2 SYGVKD. The CDR3 loop is CAISESGSRQISYEQYF. CDR3 nucleotide sequence: TGTGCCATCAGTGAGTCGGGTTCCAGACAGATAAGCTACGAGCAGTACTTC.

V and J are TRBV5-6 and TRBJ1-2; D gene unclear. The CDR3 contains 13 residues. The V end was cut by 3 bases, the J end by 2 bases, with 8 bases between. Germline V gene data show CDR1 as SGHDT and CDR2 as YYEEEE. The chain's CDR3 is CASSSGRNYGYTF. The CDR3 DNA sequence: TGTGCCAGCAGCTCGGGCAGAAACTATGGCTACACCTTC.

V and J are TRBV7-3 and TRBJ2-7; tentatively, D is TRBD1 (5 bases). CDR1 is SGHTA and CDR2 is FQGTGA in the germline V gene. This CDR3 is 14 amino acids long. V lost 6 bases, J lost 2 bases, and 14 bases lay in between. The CDR3 DNA follows: TGTGCCAGCAGGTTTGATAGACAGACCTACGAGCAGTACTTC. Translation gives CASRFDRQTYEQYF.

The chain uses TRBV21-1 and TRBJ1-5. TRBV21-1 is given as a pseudogene. The length of the CDR3 is 19 residues. Written as DNA, the CDR3 is TGTGCCAGCAGCAAAACCCTAACACCAAGGGAAAGGAGCAATCAGCCCCAGCATTTT. Translation: CASSKTLTPRERSNQPQHF.

The V gene is TRBV5-6, the J gene TRBJ2-1, with TRBD2 matching over 11 bases. The germline CDR1 and CDR2 sequences are SGHDT and YYEEEE. Trimming removed 0 bases from V and 6 bases from J; junction bases left unmatched: 8. The CDR3 contains 17 residues. The DNA of the CDR3 is TGTGCCAGCAGCTTGGCGGGTTATCTAGCGGGGGGCAATGAGCAGTTCTTC. Translated, it gives CASSLAGYLAGGNEQFF.

The gene calls are TRBV4-1 and TRBJ2-5, with a possible D match to TRBD2 (5 bases). Judging by the DNA end, TRBJ2-7 fits better; the J call may be wrong. The CDR3 has 16 amino acids. CDR1 and CDR2 (germline): MGHRA, YSYEKL. In nucleotides, the CDR3 is TGCGCCAGCAGCCAAGTATTCGGCACTAGTACCTACGAGCAGTACTTC. It yields the protein CASSQVFGTSTYEQYF.

The CDR3 protein is CASSPPGSGDTQYF. The CDR3 coding sequence is TGTGCCAGCTCACCACCGGGGAGCGGTGATACGCAGTATTTT. The chain is built from TRBV18 and TRBJ2-3; TRBD2 is a possible D gene (5 bases). V dropped 0 bases and J dropped 6 bases, with 10 bases sitting between them. Germline CDR1 is KGHSH and CDR2 is LQKENI. The CDR3 loop spans 14 amino acids.

This rearrangement joins TRBV6-1 to TRBJ1-5; weak D call: TRBD1 (6 bases). Germline V gives CDR1 MNHNS, CDR2 SASEGT. This CDR3 is built from 14 residues. With 7 bases removed from V and 7 bases from J, the gap between germline ends came to 17 bases. CDR3: CASTPQGRRQPQHF. CDR3 bases: TGTGCCAGCACCCCACAGGGAAGGAGACAGCCCCAGCATTTT.

The J gene is TRBJ2-7, the V gene TRBV19, with 7 bases identical to TRBD2. CDR1 and CDR2 (germline): LNHDA, SQIVND (reference sequence). The CDR3 totals 17 residues. The V gene end was trimmed by 8 bases and the J gene end by 3 bases; junction bases not matched to a gene: 19. CDR3 loop: CASQERDYGRAIYEQYF. CDR3 coding DNA: TGTGCCAGTCAGGAGAGGGACTACGGCCGAGCTATCTACGAGCAGTACTTC.

Details on this clone: The sample holds other DNA sequences that translate to the same CDR3. The chain has TRBV7-2 and TRBJ2-7; D ambiguous. V was pared by 5 bases and J by 0 bases, with 5 bases between. CDR1 is SGHTA, CDR2 FQGNSA, per germline. CDR3 size: 12 residues. In DNA, the CDR3 is TGTGCCAGCAGCCCCAGCTCCTACGAGCAGTACTTC. Its translation: CASSPSSYEQYF.

V is TRBV28 and J is TRBJ1-1, with a possible D match to TRBD1 (6 bases). Germline V gene lookup returns CDR1 MDHEN and CDR2 SYDVKM. The CDR3 is 12 residues long. With 6 bases removed from V and 7 bases from J, the gap between germline ends came to 12 bases. Here the CDR3 reads CASRFGQYEAFF. The CDR3 DNA sequence: TGTGCCAGCAGATTCGGACAGTATGAAGCTTTCTTT. The full variable domain, in which reference TRBV28 and TRBJ1-1 provide the parts outside the CDR3, is DVKVTQSSRYLVKRTGEKVFLECVQDMDHENMFWYRQDPGLGLRLIYFSYDVKMKEKGDIPEGYSVSREKKERFSLILESASTNQTSMYLCASRFGQYEAFFGQGTRLTVV.

This chain connects TRBV18 to TRBJ1-1, with D possibly TRBD1 on 6 matching bases. In germline, CDR1 is KGHSH, CDR2 LQKENI. This CDR3 is 17 amino acids long. V lost 5 bases and J 0 bases, leaving 19 bases between the germline ends. The CDR3 DNA sequence: TGTGCCAGCTCAGCAGAGAGTTCCCAGGGGCTGAACACTGAAGCTTTCTTT. Amino acids: CASSAESSQGLNTEAFF.

J is TRBJ1-1 and V is TRBV7-2, with TRBD1 matching 9 bases. Germline V gene lookup returns CDR1 SGHTA and CDR2 FQGNSA. This CDR3 contains 15 residues. Trimming removed 4 bases from V and 3 bases from J; junction bases left unmatched: 6. In nucleotides, the CDR3 is TGTGCCAGCAGCTCCGGGACAGGGAGTCACACTGAAGCTTTCTTT. It translates to CASSSGTGSHTEAFF.

This chain uses TRBV11-2 with TRBJ2-5, with TRBD2 matching 7 bases. The germline V gene has CDR1 SGHAT and CDR2 FQNNGV. The V gene end was trimmed by 2 bases and the J gene end by 3 bases; junction bases not matched to a gene: 6. The CDR3 has 15 residues. The CDR3 spells CASSLRTSGEETQYF. Written as DNA, the CDR3 is TGTGCCAGCAGCTTAAGGACCAGCGGGGAAGAGACCCAGTACTTC.

The V and J genes are TRBV6-5 and TRBJ2-2, with D possibly called TRBD1 or TRBD2 (6 bases each). Germline-derived CDR1 and CDR2 are MNHEY and SVGAGI. CDR3 length: 12 amino acids. This chain's CDR3 is CGCGGPGGELFF. In nucleotides, the CDR3 is TGTGGGTGTGGGGGGCCTGGCGGGGAGCTGTTTTTT.

This rearrangement joins TRBV19 to TRBJ1-5, with 8 bases fitting TRBD1. V lost 7 bases, J lost 5 bases, and 7 bases stayed unmatched. The CDR3 length is 14 residues. Looked up from germline, CDR1 is LNHDA and CDR2 is SQIVND (reference sequence). CDR3: CASTQDRAYQPQHF. DNA for the CDR3: TGTGCCAGTACACAGGACAGGGCGTATCAGCCCCAGCATTTT.

This sequence joins TRBV18 and TRBJ2-3, with D possibly TRBD1 on 5 matching bases. Trimming shortened V by 0 bases and J by 0 bases, and 7 bases separated the two germline ends. Germline CDR1 is KGHSH and CDR2 is LQKENI. The length of the CDR3 is 15 residues. As DNA, the CDR3 is TGTGCCAGCTCACCACCAGGGGCTAGCACAGATACGCAGTATTTT. This encodes CASSPPGASTDTQYF.

The chain combines TRBV2 with TRBJ2-3; no firm D call. The CDR3 has 14 residues. Trimming took off 6 bases at V and 0 bases at J, with 10 bases between the two ends. Germline V CDR1 and CDR2: SNHLY, FYNNEI. Here the CDR3 DNA reads TGTGCCAGCAGGACTGACCCTAGCACAGATACGCAGTATTTT. It encodes CASRTDPSTDTQYF.

This clone was observed a single time. This chain links TRBV7-3 with TRBJ1-6; 11 bases are shared with TRBD1. Looked up from germline, CDR1 is SGHTA and CDR2 is FQGTGA. The V segment lost 4 bases and the J segment 11 bases; nucleotides outside the gene matches: 4. This CDR3 is built from 14 residues. The CDR3 sequence is CASSSGTGGTPLHF. The CDR3 nucleotides read TGTGCCAGCAGCTCCGGGACAGGGGGAACACCCCTCCACTTT.

This clone has just one count. The chain links TRBV7-3 to TRBJ1-1, with 8 positions matching TRBD1. The CDR3 runs 16 residues. Germline V gene data show CDR1 as SGHTA and CDR2 as FQGTGA. Germline trimming cut 4 bases from V and 6 bases from J; bases unmatched to any gene: 13. The CDR3 DNA reads as TGTGCCAGCAGCTCGGGACAGGTCGGGAGTTGGGCTGAAGCTTTCTTT. This gives the protein CASSSGQVGSWAEAFF.

The gene calls are TRBV6-1 and TRBJ2-1; 9 bases align to TRBD1. Germline assignment: CDR1 MNHNS and CDR2 SASEGT. This CDR3 region has 15 residues. The ends lost 4 bases at V and 2 bases at J; junction bases unmatched: 3. The CDR3 DNA reads TGTGCCAGCAGTGGGACAGGGGAGCCCTACAATGAGCAGTTCTTC. Its protein product is CASSGTGEPYNEQFF.

The gene calls are TRBV6-1 and TRBJ1-6; TRBD1 is a possible D gene (6 bases). The CDR3 sequence is 15 residues long. V lost 8 bases to trimming and J lost 8 bases, with 19 bases between them. Germline assignment: CDR1 MNHNS and CDR2 SASEGT. CDR3 sequence (DNA): TGTGCCAGCTCCTTGGCCGGGGGCTCGGATTCACCCCTCCACTTT. Amino acids: CASSLAGGSDSPLHF.

The V and J genes are TRBV7-9 and TRBJ1-1; D is undetermined. With 4 bases removed from V and 0 bases from J, the gap between germline ends came to 3 bases. Germline V lookup: CDR1 SEHNR, CDR2 FQNEAQ (reference sequence). The CDR3 is 12 amino acids. The CDR3, as DNA: TGTGCCAGCAGCTCAGTGAACACTGAAGCTTTCTTT. Its protein is CASSSVNTEAFF.

The chain combines TRBV2 with TRBJ2-3, with D perhaps TRBD1 (7 bases). Germline assignment: CDR1 SNHLY and CDR2 FYNNEI. V gave up 3 bases and J gave up 4 bases, with 11 bases separating them. The CDR3 contains 14 residues. The CDR3 spells CASSEQGGADTQYF. In nucleotides, the CDR3 is TGTGCCAGCAGTGAGCAGGGGGGTGCAGATACGCAGTATTTT.

V usage is TRBV10-3 and J usage is TRBJ1-1, with D uncertain. The CDR3 contains 14 residues. Germline-derived CDR1 and CDR2 are ENHRY and SYGVKD. V lost 5 bases, J lost 0 bases, and 10 bases lay in between. The CDR3 DNA reads TGTGCCATCAGTTTCAGCCTAATGAACACTGAAGCTTTCTTT. Its translation: CAISFSLMNTEAFF.